Below, 14 T cell receptor beta chains from the same sample are listed, as sequenced in a study of cytomegalovirus exposure and HLA in healthy donors. Sequencing used immunoSEQ multiplex PCR; TCRdb keeps in-frame clones, though not all of them. The sample has fewer than 200,000 clones, roughly 84% seen once. Source material: PBMCs. The receptors shown here come from a woman between 18 and 30 years old in good health and CMV-seropositive.

V and J are TRBV4-1 and TRBJ2-3, with 8 bases fitting TRBD2. The CDR3 has 14 residues. V lost 5 bases, J lost 4 bases, and 5 bases stayed unmatched. Germline V gives CDR1 MGHRA, CDR2 YSYEKL. Written as DNA, the CDR3 is TGCGCCAGCAGCGGCGGGGGGCCCGCAGATACGCAGTATTTT. Amino acid sequence: CASSGGGPADTQYF.

The chain combines TRBV4-2 with TRBJ2-1, with 9 bases that match TRBD2. Germline V gene lookup returns CDR1 LGHNA and CDR2 YNFKEQ. This CDR3 is built from 16 residues. Unmatched junction bases numbered 7, after V lost 0 bases and J lost 7 bases. CDR3: CASSQDRLAGINEQFF. CDR3 nucleotide sequence: TGTGCCAGCAGCCAAGATAGGCTAGCGGGGATTAATGAGCAGTTCTTC.

The chain employs TRBV7-6 and TRBJ2-1; 7 bases are a match to TRBD2. The germline V gene has CDR1 SGHVS and CDR2 FNYEAQ. J was trimmed by 8 bases and V by 4 bases; bases with no gene match: 5. The CDR3 is 13 residues long. In DNA form, the CDR3 reads TGTGCCAGCAGCTCCGCTAGCGGAGATGAGCAGTTCTTC. The encoded protein is CASSSASGDEQFF.

The chain has TRBV6-6 and TRBJ1-1; D remains unclear. This CDR3 contains 13 residues. Deletions cut 7 bases from V and 2 bases from J, with 11 bases between. Germline CDR1 and CDR2: MNHNY and SVGAGI (reference sequence). This chain's CDR3 is CASKRTSNTEAFF. CDR3 in DNA: TGTGCCAGCAAACGGACTTCTAACACTGAAGCTTTCTTT.

The genes are TRBV14 and TRBJ2-3, with 8 positions matching TRBD2. Germline lookup yields CDR1 SGHDN and CDR2 FVKESK. CDR3 length equals 14 residues. V was clipped by 3 bases and J by 6 bases; unmatched bases: 5. CDR3 nucleotide sequence: TGTGCCAGCAGCCAGAGCGGGGGAGGGGATACGCAGTATTTT. Protein sequence: CASSQSGGGDTQYF.

V is TRBV11-3 and J is TRBJ1-2; D gene unclear. V shed 1 base and J shed 5 bases, with 5 bases lying between them. Per the germline V gene, CDR1 is SGHNT and CDR2 is YENEEA. The CDR3 totals 12 residues. DNA for the CDR3: TGTGCCAGCAGCTTAGTAGTTTATGGCTACACCTTC. Protein sequence: CASSLVVYGYTF.

This chain connects TRBV7-9 to TRBJ1-6; D unresolved. The length of the CDR3 is 13 residues. V lost 4 bases, J lost 9 bases, and 10 bases lay in between. Germline V gene data show CDR1 as SEHNR and CDR2 as FQNEAQ (reference sequence). The CDR3 sequence: CASSSISSSPLHF. In DNA form, the CDR3 reads TGTGCCAGCAGCTCTATCTCGAGTTCACCCCTCCACTTT. The full variable domain, in which reference TRBV7-9 and TRBJ1-6 provide the parts outside the CDR3, is DTGVSQNPRHKITKRGQNVTFRCDPISEHNRLYWYRQTLGQGPEFLTYFQNEAQLEKSRLLSDRFSAERPKGSFSTLEIQRTEQGDSAMYLCASSSISSSPLHFGNGTRLTVT.

This chain connects TRBV2 to TRBJ1-2, with TRBD1 identical over 7 bases. Germline CDR1 is SNHLY and CDR2 is FYNNEI. The V and J ends lost 7 bases and 4 bases, in that order; junction bases with no gene match: 9. The CDR3 loop spans 14 amino acids. CDR3 sequence: CASMGSGQFYGYTF. For the CDR3, the DNA is TGTGCCAGCATGGGTTCGGGACAGTTCTATGGCTACACCTTC.

This clone was seen more than once but under ten times. The V and J genes are TRBV6-1 and TRBJ2-7, with D possibly being TRBD2 (6 bases). V was cut by 5 bases and J by 3 bases, with 17 bases left in between. Germline V gene lookup returns CDR1 MNHNS and CDR2 SASEGT. This CDR3 comprises 15 residues. CDR3 sequence: CASSKGTDARYEQYF. In DNA, the CDR3 is TGTGCCAGCAGTAAGGGGACTGACGCCCGCTACGAGCAGTACTTC.

This chain links TRBV19 with TRBJ1-2; no clear D. In germline, CDR1 is LNHDA, CDR2 SQIVND (reference sequence). This CDR3 has 16 amino acids. V lost 7 bases to trimming and J lost 4 bases, with 22 bases between them. CDR3 sequence: CASTPRPRPSGYGYTF. The DNA for the CDR3 is TGTGCCAGTACCCCAAGACCGAGACCTTCAGGCTATGGCTACACCTTC.

The rearrangement uses TRBV7-6 and TRBJ2-1; D is undetermined. Germline CDR1 SGHVS, CDR2 FNYEAQ. The V and J ends lost 5 bases and 7 bases respectively, with 15 bases between them. The CDR3 consists of 14 residues. The CDR3 protein is CASSPSRVGNEQFF. The CDR3 DNA reads TGTGCCAGCAGCCCTAGTCGGGTGGGTAATGAGCAGTTCTTC.

This sequence joins TRBV5-1 and TRBJ1-1; 11 bases match TRBD1. The germline CDR1 and CDR2 sequences are SGHRS and YFSETQ. This CDR3 has 13 amino acids. Trimming cost V 4 bases and J 11 bases; bases outside gene matches: 7. The CDR3 nucleotides read TGCGCCAGCAGCCCGGACAGGGGGCGTTCGGCTTTCTTT. Amino acids: CASSPDRGRSAFF. The variable domain in full, completed from reference TRBV5-1 and TRBJ1-1, reads KAGVTQTPRYLIKTRGQQVTLSCSPISGHRSVSWYQQTPGQGLQFLFEYFSETQRNKGNFPGRFSGRQFSNSRSEMNVSTLELGDSALYLCASSPDRGRSAFFGQGTRLTVV.

This chain joins TRBV2 and TRBJ1-1; TRBD1 is a possible D gene (6 bases). The CDR3 is made up of 16 amino acids. Germline V gives CDR1 SNHLY, CDR2 FYNNEI. The ends were cut back, 10 bases at V and 0 bases at J, with 21 bases in the middle. CDR3 sequence reads: CAMHLNTGTLNTEAFF. CDR3 nucleotide sequence: TGTGCCATGCACCTCAACACAGGGACATTGAACACTGAAGCTTTCTTT.

The V call is TRBV25-1, the J call TRBJ1-1, with a weak D call TRBD1 (6 bases). There are 17 residues in the CDR3. Per the germline V gene, CDR1 is MGHDK and CDR2 is SYGVNS. V was shortened by 3 bases and J by 0 bases, with 17 bases between the two germline ends. The DNA of the CDR3 is TGTGCCAGCAGTGATCGGGGGCGGGGGGTCATGAACACTGAAGCTTTCTTT. Protein: CASSDRGRGVMNTEAFF.